This note documents a single TCR beta chain sequence. This clonotype was seen only a few times. Its target antigen remains unknown. The record has no base qualities; no much larger clone is one base away. Trimming removed 6 bases from V and 6 bases from J; the gene matches leave 25 bases unexplained. From cysteine to phenylalanine, the CDR3 is 19 amino acids long. Only CDR3 DNA is held: 57 bases, read in frame from base 1. The germline V gene (reference sequence) sets CDR1 to DFQATT and CDR2 to SNEGSKA. The sample belongs to a study of T-cell reconstitution after alpha-beta-depleted transplantation in children (dated by TCRdb to about 2016). General notes on the study: Using TCR repertoire profiling, the study quantitatively followed how T-cell immune reconstitution unfolded in children after TCRalphabeta/CD19-depleted allogeneic hematopoietic cell transplantation. Study-level results and caveats: In some patients, high TCRbeta diversity at day 60 was attributed to recipient T cells and intrathymic progenitors that had survived conditioning. Over the following months the frequencies of hyperexpanded clones went down, and after one year T-cell counts and TCRbeta diversity were mostly credited to newly produced T cells. About two months after transplant, the apparently early recovery of alphabetaT-cell counts reportedly depended on just several hundred clones that had expanded rapidly and came from non-depleted graft cells.

The treatment or condition label here, explained by the study, means: allogeneic hematopoietic cell transplantation with graft depleted of TCRalphabeta T cells and CD19 B cells. The transplant recipients were children given TCRalphabeta/CD19-depleted allogeneic hematopoietic cell grafts. Libraries were made using PCR. The sample was run on an Illumina HiSeq 2500. To normalize quantification of the TCRbeta repertoire, the TCR libraries were built with molecular barcoding that relied on unique molecular identifiers. TCRdb trimmed the raw reads at Q25, called clones with MiXCR and kept productive beta chains. Rows matching on CDR3 protein sequence are summarized as one entry with the most common DNA and genes. The sample table records hundreds of thousands of distinct CDR3 sequences; roughly 10% of these occur just once. Over 25% of the sample is in the top ten clones.

Here the sequenced sample was PBMCs, taken before TCRalphabeta/CD19-depleted stem cell transplant. The receptor's source is a child in the first two years of life with acute myeloid leukemia, due to receive a stem cell transplant. Recombination linked TRBV20-1 to TRBJ2-3, and TRBD2 aligns with 9 junction nucleotides. The nucleotide sequence is TGCAGTGCCCTATGGGGCGGGGGGGCCTTCTCGGGATCCCTCGATACGCAGTATTTT. This sequence encodes CSALWGGGAFSGSLDTQYF.